The entry below describes one TCR beta chain. This sample is part of a study of CD8+ T cells in alopecia areata. Looking at the study overall: Treated patients took oral tofacitinib at 5 to 10 mg twice daily. Severity in treated patients was scored by percentage of scalp area affected.

V lost 5 bases and J 2 bases, leaving 9 bases between the germline ends. The V gene's germline CDR1 is LNHDA and CDR2 SQIVND (reference sequence). The CDR3 has 14 amino acids. Sequencing relied on a cDNA template that was reverse transcribed from extracted RNA. Sequenced by immunoSEQ multiplex PCR; TCRdb stores in-frame clones only, minus some. The sample records 200,000 to 250,000 clones, 55% to 70% being singletons. This sample's treatment: oral pan-JAK inhibitor, 5-10 mg twice daily. Alopecia areata patients gave lesional scalp punch biopsies and peripheral blood samples. Source: CD4+ T cells sorted from blood, taken at week 4, from a patient treated with tofacitinib. The TCR comes from a human donor with alopecia areata. The genes are TRBV19 and TRBJ2-2; D call uncertain. The CDR3 DNA reads TGTGCCAGTAGTGACCGAGTTAACACCGGGGAGCTGTTTTTT. It translates to CASSDRVNTGELFF.